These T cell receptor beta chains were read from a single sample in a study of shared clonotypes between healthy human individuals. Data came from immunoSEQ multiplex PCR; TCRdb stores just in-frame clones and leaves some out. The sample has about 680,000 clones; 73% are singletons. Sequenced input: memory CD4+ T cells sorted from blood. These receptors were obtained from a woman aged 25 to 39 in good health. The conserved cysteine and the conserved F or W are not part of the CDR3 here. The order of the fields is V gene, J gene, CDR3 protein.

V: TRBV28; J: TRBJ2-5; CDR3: ASSPAGLADWETQY
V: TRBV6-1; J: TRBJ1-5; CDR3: ASQGRNQPQH
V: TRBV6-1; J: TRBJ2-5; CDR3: ASKPSQETQY
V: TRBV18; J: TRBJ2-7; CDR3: ASSLSGSGYEQY
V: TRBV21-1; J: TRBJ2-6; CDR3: ASSKVFPDREGLTGANVLT
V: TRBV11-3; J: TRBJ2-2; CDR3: ASSFGLANTGELF
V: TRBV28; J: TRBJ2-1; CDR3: ASTPWAGGTYNEQF
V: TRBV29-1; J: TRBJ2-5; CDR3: SVDTGAGETQY
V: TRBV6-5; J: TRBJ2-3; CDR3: ASRTDWTGTDTQY
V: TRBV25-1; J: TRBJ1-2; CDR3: ASSDISRGDGYT
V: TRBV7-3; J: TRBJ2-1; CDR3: ASSPPPGRGYEQF
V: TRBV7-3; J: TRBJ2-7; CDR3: ASSLQAGGVYEQY
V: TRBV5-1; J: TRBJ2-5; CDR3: ASSYGTFQETQY
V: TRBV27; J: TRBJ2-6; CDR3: ASSSYRGSGANVLT
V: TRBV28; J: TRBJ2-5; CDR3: ASSLGALQETQY
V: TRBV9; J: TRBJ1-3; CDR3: ASSVSPGGISGNTIY
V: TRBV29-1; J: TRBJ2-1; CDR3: SVSSGGRSSYNEQF
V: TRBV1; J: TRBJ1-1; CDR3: TSSQEGKDRDTEAF
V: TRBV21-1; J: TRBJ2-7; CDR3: ASSKIRLAGPYEQY
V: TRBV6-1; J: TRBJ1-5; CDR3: ASSEQGYSNQPQH
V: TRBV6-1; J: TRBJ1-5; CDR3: ASSEALGGSNQPQH
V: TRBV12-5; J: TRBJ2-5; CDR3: ASGLDGQRGTQY
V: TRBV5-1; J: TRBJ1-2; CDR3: ASSLVVTGGYGYT
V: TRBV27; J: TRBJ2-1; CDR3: ASSLRRDSNEQF
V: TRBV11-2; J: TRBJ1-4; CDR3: ASSLVGQGKLF
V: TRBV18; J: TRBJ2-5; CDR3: ASSQRVGETQY
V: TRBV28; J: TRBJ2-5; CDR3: ASSFGGPQETQY
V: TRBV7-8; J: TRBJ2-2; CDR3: ASSLWERTNTGELF
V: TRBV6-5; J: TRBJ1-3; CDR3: ASSYSRFSGNTIY